Below are 31 T cell receptor beta chains sequenced from a single sample in a study of neurological immune-mediated disorders. TCRdb re-called the 5' RACE reads through MiXCR, storing one row per CDR3 protein. The repertoire has more than 15,000 distinct CDR3 sequences, about 2.6% of them found once; the top ten carry 5% to 6%. Sequencing was carried out using PBMCs. These receptors were collected from a woman under 30 with multiple sclerosis.

This clonotype was recorded many times. Relative to the germline gene, one junction end is altered; a read error may explain this. V usage is TRBV20-1 and J usage is TRBJ1-5; D remains ambiguous. The CDR3 extends over 13 amino acids. Germline lookup yields CDR1 DFQATT and CDR2 SNEGSKA (reference sequence). The CDR3 reads CSAPVESNQPQNF. CDR3 nucleotide sequence: TGCAGTGCCCCGGTGGAGAGCAATCAGCCCCAGAATTTT.

At least ten counts were recorded for this clonotype. V is TRBV12-3 or TRBV12-4 and J is TRBJ2-5, with a weak D call TRBD1 (5 bases). The CDR3 has 12 residues. V was trimmed by 7 bases and J by 5 bases, leaving 11 bases between them. CDR3 protein: CASTNKGETQYF. As DNA, the CDR3 is TGTGCCAGCACTAACAAGGGGGAGACCCAGTACTTC.

This clonotype was recorded at least ten times. The genes are TRBV5-1 and TRBJ2-1; 10 bases match TRBD2. The CDR3 loop spans 15 amino acids. The J segment lost 4 bases and the V segment lost 2 bases, leaving 3 bases of the junction unmatched. CDR1 is SGHRS and CDR2 is YFSETQ in the germline V gene. CDR3 protein: CASSFLAGAYNEQFF. In nucleotides, the CDR3 is TGCGCCAGCAGCTTCCTAGCGGGGGCATACAATGAGCAGTTCTTC.

This clonotype was observed a few times. CDR3 sequence reads: CSASPVNYGYTF. CDR3 in DNA: TGCAGTGCTAGTCCGGTAAACTATGGCTACACCTTC. The V call is TRBV20-1, the J call TRBJ1-2; unclear D gene. Germline lookup yields CDR1 DFQATT and CDR2 SNEGSKA (reference sequence). This CDR3 region has 12 residues. V gave up 3 bases and J gave up 2 bases, with 7 bases separating them.

The sample holds many counts of this clonotype. This chain links TRBV28 with TRBJ2-7; tentatively, D is TRBD2 (5 bases). This CDR3 is 11 amino acids long. V was shortened by 8 bases and J by 3 bases, with 8 bases between the two germline ends. The V gene's germline CDR1 is MDHEN and CDR2 SYDVKM. The CDR3 loop is CASARGYEQYF. CDR3 nucleotides: TGTGCCAGCGCTCGGGGCTACGAGCAGTACTTC.

This clonotype has a count of ten or more. The chain carries TRBV6-6 and TRBJ1-5; weak D call: TRBD1 (5 bases). This CDR3 region has 14 residues. In germline, CDR1 is MNHNY, CDR2 SVGAGI (reference sequence). Between the trimmed V and J ends, which lost 7 bases and 2 bases, there was a span of 12 bases. The CDR3 loop reads CASNGGLGNQPQHF. As DNA, the CDR3 is TGTGCCAGCAACGGGGGGTTGGGCAATCAGCCCCAGCATTTT.

There are a few counts of this clonotype. The rearrangement links TRBV6-2 or TRBV6-3 to TRBJ2-1; 9 bases map to TRBD2. The CDR3 runs to 16 residues. The V and J ends lost 0 bases and 4 bases, in that order; junction bases with no gene match: 4. Germline CDR1 MNHEY, CDR2 SVGEGT. CDR3 nucleotide sequence: TGTGCCAGCAGTTACTCTGGGCTAGCGGGATACAATGAGCAGTTCTTC. It yields the protein CASSYSGLAGYNEQFF.

This clonotype was counted many times. V usage is TRBV20-1 and J usage is TRBJ1-1; no firm D call. Germline V lookup: CDR1 DFQATT, CDR2 SNEGSKA (reference sequence). V was clipped by 3 bases and J by 7 bases, with 9 bases between them. The CDR3 consists of 11 residues. CDR3 bases: TGCAGTGCTAGTCGGCATCATGAAGCTTTCTTT. Residues: CSASRHHEAFF.

This clonotype was counted at least ten times. The chain carries TRBV5-6 and TRBJ2-5, with 9 bases matching TRBD1. CDR3 size: 15 residues. V shed 4 bases and J 5 bases; nucleotides not matched to a gene: 9. Germline CDR1 reads SGHDT; CDR2 reads YYEEEE. The CDR3 DNA follows: TGTGCCAGCAGCGGGAACAGGGGGCTTTGGGAGACCCAGTACTTC. Amino acid sequence: CASSGNRGLWETQYF.

This clonotype is labeled as medium-sized. One end of the junction fails to match germline, which may point to a read error. This chain joins TRBV20-1 and TRBJ1-1; weak D call: TRBD1 (6 bases). Germline V gene lookup returns CDR1 DFQATT and CDR2 SNEGSKA (reference sequence). The CDR3 runs to 15 residues. The CDR3 loop reads CSARGGTGMNAEAFF. CDR3 bases: TGCAGTGCTAGGGGGGGAACAGGGATGAACGCTGAAGCTTTCTTT.

This clonotype was picked up many times. The chain couples TRBV9 to TRBJ2-2; D possibly matches TRBD1 or TRBD2 (6 bases each). This CDR3 has 17 residues. V was clipped by 0 bases and J by 3 bases, with 15 bases between them. The germline V gene encodes CDR1 SGDLS and CDR2 YYNGEE. The CDR3 sequence: CASSVVGGPGDTGELFF. Here the CDR3 DNA reads TGTGCCAGCAGCGTAGTCGGGGGCCCAGGGGACACCGGGGAGCTGTTTTTT.

The sample holds many counts of this clonotype. V usage is TRBV20-1 and J usage is TRBJ1-2; D is perhaps TRBD1 (6 bases). Trimming shortened V by 6 bases and J by 5 bases, and 19 bases separated the two germline ends. In germline, CDR1 is DFQATT, CDR2 SNEGSKA (reference sequence). The length of the CDR3 is 14 residues. In DNA, the CDR3 is TGCAGTGCCGAATCCGACAGGTCTGGGTATGGCTACACCTTC. As protein: CSAESDRSGYGYTF.

This clonotype was detected many times. The rearrangement links TRBV20-1 to TRBJ2-5; 7 bases fit TRBD2. Trimming took 6 bases from V and 2 from J; bases not matched to a gene: 12. The length of the CDR3 is 15 residues. Per germline, CDR1 DFQATT and CDR2 SNEGSKA (reference sequence). The CDR3 reads CSAQPSGGRQETQYF. The CDR3 coding sequence is TGCAGTGCCCAACCTAGCGGAGGGCGGCAAGAGACCCAGTACTTC.

This clonotype was seen ten or more times. The V and J genes are TRBV4-3 and TRBJ2-5, with 13 nucleotides matching TRBD2. Trimming took 4 bases from V and 3 from J; bases not matched to a gene: 2. This CDR3 comprises 15 residues. Germline loops: CDR1 LGHNA, CDR2 YSLEER. The CDR3 spells CASSPGTSGKETQYF. The CDR3 DNA reads as TGCGCCAGCAGCCCTGGGACTAGCGGGAAAGAGACCCAGTACTTC.

This clonotype was observed at least ten times. The V call is TRBV14, the J call TRBJ1-1; 11 bases fit TRBD1. The CDR3 runs 15 residues. J lost 5 bases, V lost 4 bases, and 6 bases had no gene match. CDR1 SGHDN and CDR2 FVKESK come from the germline V gene. The chain's CDR3 is CASSRTGGARTEAFF. CDR3 DNA: TGTGCCAGCAGCCGGACAGGGGGCGCGCGAACTGAAGCTTTCTTT.

By share, this clonotype counts as medium-sized. The chain links TRBV12-3 or TRBV12-4 to TRBJ1-2; unclear D gene. Trimming removed 1 base from V and 2 bases from J, with 5 bases in between. The CDR3 totals 13 residues. The CDR3 DNA reads TGTGCCAGCAGTTTAGTTAGGAACTATGGCTACACCTTC. Translating it yields CASSLVRNYGYTF.

This clonotype has a count of ten or more. This rearrangement joins TRBV15 to TRBJ1-3; D is possibly TRBD1 (6 bases). This CDR3 contains 14 residues. The V end lost 0 bases, the J end lost 7 bases, and 10 bases lay between the germline ends. Looked up from germline, CDR1 is LNHNV and CDR2 is YYDKDF (reference sequence). The CDR3 region is CATSRDQGTNTIYF. The CDR3 nucleotides are TGTGCCACCAGCAGAGACCAGGGGACCAACACCATATATTTT.

This clonotype was counted at least ten times. This chain joins TRBV15 and TRBJ2-5; 8 nucleotides align to TRBD1. The CDR3 runs 13 residues. Trimming cost V 9 bases and J 4 bases; bases outside gene matches: 7. Germline V gene lookup returns CDR1 LNHNV and CDR2 YYDKDF (reference sequence). CDR3 bases: TGTGCCACTGGGAACAGGGGGATAGAGACCCAGTACTTC. Its translation: CATGNRGIETQYF.

In this sample, this clonotype turned up many times. J is TRBJ1-5 and V is TRBV9, with TRBD1 matching 7 bases. This CDR3 comprises 16 residues. CDR1 and CDR2 (germline): SGDLS, YYNGEE. Losses at the gene ends were 4 bases for V and 4 bases for J; bases not matched to a gene: 11. The CDR3 loop is CASSPSDRVVNQPQHF. In nucleotides, the CDR3 is TGTGCCAGCAGCCCTTCAGACAGGGTAGTGAATCAGCCCCAGCATTTT.

This clonotype was counted at least ten times. J is TRBJ2-1 and V is TRBV5-1; D is unclear. Germline CDR1 is SGHRS and CDR2 is YFSETQ. Trimming pared 4 bases from V and 7 bases from J, leaving 9 bases between. CDR3 size: 12 residues. In DNA, the CDR3 is TGCGCCAGCAGCCTTCTTCTGAATGAGCAGTTCTTC. It encodes CASSLLLNEQFF. Supplemented by reference TRBV5-1 and TRBJ2-1, the full variable domain reads KAGVTQTPRYLIKTRGQQVTLSCSPISGHRSVSWYQQTPGQGLQFLFEYFSETQRNKGNFPGRFSGRQFSNSRSEMNVSTLELGDSALYLCASSLLLNEQFFGPGTRLTVL.

This clonotype appeared many times. The rearrangement uses TRBV10-3 and TRBJ2-1; 11 bases map to TRBD2. V lost 3 bases, J lost 1 base, and 8 bases stayed unmatched. The CDR3 has 18 residues. Germline CDR1 reads ENHRY; CDR2 reads SYGVKD. The chain's CDR3 is CAISDQKTSGISYNEQFF. The CDR3 DNA reads as TGTGCCATCAGTGACCAAAAGACTAGCGGGATTTCCTACAATGAGCAGTTCTTC.

At least ten counts were recorded for this clonotype. The chain recombines TRBV3-1 with TRBJ1-1; TRBD1 is a possible D gene (5 bases). Germline V gives CDR1 LGHDT, CDR2 YNNKEL (reference sequence). V was pared by 1 base and J by 4 bases, with 16 bases between. The CDR3 covers 16 residues. Written as DNA, the CDR3 is TGTGCCAGCAGCCAAGCGGGCTTCGGGGGAGGCACTGAAGCTTTCTTT. Its protein is CASSQAGFGGGTEAFF.

In its sample, this clonotype is medium-sized. Sequence at one end of the junction differs from germline and may be a read error. J is TRBJ2-3 and V is TRBV20-1, with 12 bases lining up with TRBD2. CDR3 length: 15 amino acids. Germline loops: CDR1 DFQATT, CDR2 SNEGSKA (reference sequence). As DNA, the CDR3 is TGCAGTGCTCCTCCGACTAGCGGGAGCAGAGATACGCAGTATTTT. This encodes CSAPPTSGSRDTQYF.

This clonotype turned up a few times. The genes are TRBV24-1 and TRBJ2-3, with 7 bases lining up with TRBD1. Germline V lookup: CDR1 KGHDR, CDR2 SFDVKD. Unmatched junction bases numbered 4, after V lost 3 bases and J lost 2 bases. The CDR3 is 15 amino acids. CDR3 in DNA: TGTGCCACCAGTGATCCGGGACAGTACACAGATACGCAGTATTTT. It yields the protein CATSDPGQYTDTQYF.

The sample holds many counts of this clonotype. The V gene is TRBV9, the J gene TRBJ2-5; 10 bases match TRBD1. Unmatched junction bases numbered 1, after V lost 1 base and J lost 4 bases. CDR1 is SGDLS and CDR2 is YYNGEE in the germline V gene. The CDR3 consists of 14 residues. The CDR3, as DNA: TGTGCCAGCAGCGTAAGGGACAGGGGAGAGACCCAGTACTTC. It specifies CASSVRDRGETQYF.

This clonotype was detected ten times or more. The chain combines TRBV12-3 or TRBV12-4 with TRBJ2-5; possible D gene TRBD2, 5 bases. With 6 bases removed from V and 4 bases from J, the gap between germline ends came to 6 bases. This CDR3 contains 11 residues. CDR3 loop: CASSRGETQYF. CDR3 in DNA: TGTGCCAGCAGCCGGGGAGAGACCCAGTACTTC.

This clonotype was detected many times. The genes are TRBV5-6 and TRBJ2-3; 7 bases match TRBD1. Germline CDR1 reads SGHDT; CDR2 reads YYEEEE. Trimming at V came to 0 bases and at J to 3 bases, leaving 1 base not matched to a gene. The CDR3 has 14 amino acids. The CDR3 nucleotides are TGTGCCAGCAGCTTGGACAGGGGAACAGATACGCAGTATTTT. Amino acid sequence: CASSLDRGTDTQYF.

This clonotype was observed at least ten times. This sequence joins TRBV3-1 and TRBJ2-7; D is ambiguous. The CDR3 has 14 amino acids. Trimming removed 1 base from V and 3 bases from J, with 10 bases in between. The germline V gene encodes CDR1 LGHDT and CDR2 YNNKEL (reference sequence). The CDR3 loop is CASSQGRHNYEQYF. DNA for the CDR3: TGTGCCAGCAGCCAAGGTAGACACAACTACGAGCAGTACTTC.

Many counts were recorded for this clonotype. The chain carries TRBV11-2 and TRBJ2-1; D uncertain. The germline gives CDR1 SGHAT, CDR2 FQNNGV. This CDR3 has 14 amino acids. The ends were cut back, 3 bases at V and 3 bases at J, with 9 bases in the middle. CDR3 nucleotides: TGTGCCAGCAGCTTTACTGGACGCTACAATGAGCAGTTCTTC. Protein: CASSFTGRYNEQFF.

This clonotype was seen a handful of times. The rearrangement uses TRBV12-3 or TRBV12-4 and TRBJ1-2, with D perhaps TRBD1 (5 bases). The CDR3 sequence is 14 residues long. V was trimmed by 5 bases and J by 8 bases, leaving 18 bases between them. The CDR3 protein is CASSRSGGLVGYTF. The CDR3 DNA reads as TGTGCCAGCAGTCGCTCGGGGGGACTTGTAGGCTACACCTTC.

The CDR3 DNA follows: TGCAGTGCTGTAACAGGGCTGGGAGAGACTGAAGCTTTCTTT. Its translation: CSAVTGLGETEAFF. The chain links TRBV20-1 to TRBJ1-1; TRBD1 is a possible D gene (6 bases). Deletions cut 5 bases from V and 5 bases from J, with 18 bases between. The CDR3 consists of 14 residues. Germline V gives CDR1 DFQATT, CDR2 SNEGSKA (reference sequence).